This T cell receptor beta chain comes out of a study of CD8+ T cells in alopecia areata. Whole-study context: Tofacitinib was given for 6 to 18 months, then stopped for 6 months. Study-level points and caveats: Especially in alopecia totalis/universalis, lesional scalp showed greater clonality than normal scalp did.

This clone was found a few times. Its antigen is as yet unknown. A FACSAria was used to sort CD4+ and CD8+ T cells. These cells came from PBMCs. The junction had 3 bases not matched to a gene; V was cut back by 2 bases and J by 4 bases. The CDR3 consists of 15 residues. Germline V gene lookup returns CDR1 MGHRA and CDR2 YSYEKL. It was cDNA, reverse transcribed from extracted RNA, that served as the sequencing template. Sequencing was performed with immunoSEQ multiplex PCR; in TCRdb, only in-frame clones are kept and a portion is missing. The data contain 200,000 or so clones, 50% to 60% of them singletons.

J is TRBJ2-7 and V is TRBV4-1, with 12 bases that match TRBD2. This TCR was recovered from a human donor with alopecia areata. The starting material was CD4+ T cells sorted from blood, obtained at week 0. DNA for the CDR3: TGCGCCAGCAGCCAACCGACTAGCGGGAGTTACGAGCAGTACTTC. Its protein is CASSQPTSGSYEQYF.